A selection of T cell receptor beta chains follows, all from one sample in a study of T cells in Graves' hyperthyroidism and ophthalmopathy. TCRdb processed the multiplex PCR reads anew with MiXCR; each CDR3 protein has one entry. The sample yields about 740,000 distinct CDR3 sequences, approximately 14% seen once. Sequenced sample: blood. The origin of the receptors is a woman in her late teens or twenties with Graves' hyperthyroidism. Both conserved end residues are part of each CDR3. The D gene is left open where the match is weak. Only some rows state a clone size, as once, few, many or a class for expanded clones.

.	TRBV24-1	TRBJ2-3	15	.	TGTGCCACCAGTGAACCCTACCGGGACTCGGATACGCAGTATTTT	CATSEPYRDSDTQYF
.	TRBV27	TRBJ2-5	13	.	TGTGCCAGCAGTTTATACAGTGAAGAGACCCAGTACTTC	CASSLYSEETQYF
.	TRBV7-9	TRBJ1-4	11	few	TGTGCCAGCAGCTTAAAAGGAAAACTGTTTTTT	CASSLKGKLFF
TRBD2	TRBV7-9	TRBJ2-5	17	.	TGTGCCAGCAGCCCCGGACTAGGACTAGCGGGAAGAGAGACCCAGTACTTC	CASSPGLGLAGRETQYF
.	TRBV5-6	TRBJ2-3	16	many	TGTGCCAGCAGCTTGAGGATAGTTAGTAGCACAGATACGCAGTATTTT	CASSLRIVSSTDTQYF
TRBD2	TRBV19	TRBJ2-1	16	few	TGTGCCAGTAGTATAGATAGGACTAGCGGGACGAATGAGCAGTTCTTC	CASSIDRTSGTNEQFF
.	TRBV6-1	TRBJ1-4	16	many	TGTGCCAGCAGTGAATTAAGGCGTGCAACTAATGAAAAACTGTTTTTT	CASSELRRATNEKLFF
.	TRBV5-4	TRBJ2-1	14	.	TGTGCCAGCAGCTTGTCCGGGAATAGCAATGAGCAGTTCTTC	CASSLSGNSNEQFF
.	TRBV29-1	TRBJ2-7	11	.	TGCAGCGTTGGTCTAGACTACGAGCAGTACTTC	CSVGLDYEQYF
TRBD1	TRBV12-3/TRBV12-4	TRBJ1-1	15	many	TGTGCCAGCAGTTTGCACAGGGGAGGGAACACTGAAGCTTTCTTT	CASSLHRGGNTEAFF
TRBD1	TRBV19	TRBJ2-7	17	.	TGTGCCAGTAGTCCGACCTCCTGGACAGGGGGATACTACGAGCAGTACTTC	CASSPTSWTGGYYEQYF
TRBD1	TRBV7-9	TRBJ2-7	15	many	TGTGCCAGCAGCTTAGCGCCGACAGGGGCCTACGAGCAGTACTTC	CASSLAPTGAYEQYF
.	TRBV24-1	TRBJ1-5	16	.	TGTGCCACCGGTGGGACGGGCGACGAATTGGGGGAGCCCCAGCATTTT	CATGGTGDELGEPQHF
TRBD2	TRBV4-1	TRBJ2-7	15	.	TGCGCCAGCAGCCAAGGTAGAGCGGGAGCGTACGAGCAGTACTTC	CASSQGRAGAYEQYF
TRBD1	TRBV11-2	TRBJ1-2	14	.	TGTGCCAGCAGCTGGGACAGGGTAGACTATGGCTACACCTTC	CASSWDRVDYGYTF
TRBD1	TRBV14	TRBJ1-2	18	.	TGTGCCAGCAGCCAAGATTCCTCCGGGACAGGGCGGGACTATGGCTACACCTTC	CASSQDSSGTGRDYGYTF
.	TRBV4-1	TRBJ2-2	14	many	TGCGCCAGCAGCCAAGTACCTGGGAGCGGGGAGCTGTTTTTT	CASSQVPGSGELFF
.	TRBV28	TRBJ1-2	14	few	TGTGCCAGCAGTCTCAACGATCGGGGGTATGGCTACACCTTC	CASSLNDRGYGYTF
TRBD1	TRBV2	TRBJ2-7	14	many	TGTGCCAGCAGTGGGCAGACAGGGGGCGGGGAGCAGTACTTC	CASSGQTGGGEQYF
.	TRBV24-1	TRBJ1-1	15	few	TGTGCCACCAGTGATTCTACGACAGGTAACACTGAAGCTTTCTTT	CATSDSTTGNTEAFF
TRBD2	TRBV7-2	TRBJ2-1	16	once	TGTGCCAGCAGCTCCCCGGGACTAGCGGGGGGGAATGAGCAGTTCTTC	CASSSPGLAGGNEQFF
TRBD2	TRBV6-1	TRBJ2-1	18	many	TGTGCCAGCAGGGGACTAGCGGGAGATCCCCATCTCGACAATGAGCAGTTCTTC	CASRGLAGDPHLDNEQFF
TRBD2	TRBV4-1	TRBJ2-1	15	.	TGCGCCAGCAGCTCCAGCGGGGGAGTTCGAGGTGAGCAGTTCTTC	CASSSSGGVRGEQFF
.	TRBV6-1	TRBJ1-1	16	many	TGTGCCAGCAGTGAACCCGGGGCTCCTATGAACACTGAAGCTTTCTTT	CASSEPGAPMNTEAFF
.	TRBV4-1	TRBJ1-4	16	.	TGCGCCAGCAGCCGCGGACAGACCTCAACTAATGAAAAACTGTTTTTT	CASSRGQTSTNEKLFF
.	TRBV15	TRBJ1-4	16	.	TGTGCCACCAGCAGACCCCCCGGGGGCTTAAATGAAAAACTGTTTTTT	CATSRPPGGLNEKLFF
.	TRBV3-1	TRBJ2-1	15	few	TGTGCCAGCAGCATAGTGCCGGACTCCTACAATGAGCAGTTCTTC	CASSIVPDSYNEQFF
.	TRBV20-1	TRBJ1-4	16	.	TGCAGTGCTAGTCGACGAGGTGGGGGGCGCTTTGAAAAACTGTTTTTT	CSASRRGGGRFEKLFF
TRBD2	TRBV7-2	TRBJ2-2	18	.	TGTGCCAGCAGCTTAAGGATTAGCGGGGGGGCGAACACCGGGGAGCTGTTTTTT	CASSLRISGGANTGELFF
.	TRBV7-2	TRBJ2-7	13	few	TGTGCCAGCAGCCAGACCGGGGTCACCGAGCAGTACTTC	CASSQTGVTEQYF
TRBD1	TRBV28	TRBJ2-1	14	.	TGTGCCAGCAGGGCAGGGGGCTCGGCCAATGAGCAGTTCTTC	CASRAGGSANEQFF
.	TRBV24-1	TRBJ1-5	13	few	TGTGCCACCAGTGATGAGTTAGGACAGCCCCAGCATTTT	CATSDELGQPQHF
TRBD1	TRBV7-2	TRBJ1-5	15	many	TGTGCCAGCAGCTCGGACAGGGGGCGCAATCAGCCCCAGCATTTT	CASSSDRGRNQPQHF
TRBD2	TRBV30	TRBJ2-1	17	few	TGTGCCTGGAGGGGGGTTACTAGCGGGAGGCTGGGGAATGAGCAGTTCTTC	CAWRGVTSGRLGNEQFF
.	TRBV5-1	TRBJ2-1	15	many	TGCGCCAGCAGCTTGGGGAACCCAAATCCCCATGAGCAGTTCTTC	CASSLGNPNPHEQFF
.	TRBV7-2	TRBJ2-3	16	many	TGTGCCAGCAGCTCCCTGGGGTTTTTCAGCACAGATACGCAGTATTTT	CASSSLGFFSTDTQYF
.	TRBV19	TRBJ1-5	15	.	TGTGCCTCGACGGAACGGGCTTATAGCAATCAGCCCCAGCATTTT	CASTERAYSNQPQHF
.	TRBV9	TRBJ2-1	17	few	TGTGCCAGCAGCTCCCCGACTCGGGTTGGTACCTACAATGAGCAGTTCTTC	CASSSPTRVGTYNEQFF
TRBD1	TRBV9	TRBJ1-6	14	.	TGTGCCAGCAGCGCCGACAGGGCTAATTCACCCCTCCACTTT	CASSADRANSPLHF
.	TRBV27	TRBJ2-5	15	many	TGTGCCAGCAGTTGGCTTTATGGCGTACAAGAGACCCAGTACTTC	CASSWLYGVQETQYF
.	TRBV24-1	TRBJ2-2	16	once	TGTGCCACCAGTGATTTAGAGACAAAGAACACCGGGGAGCTGTTTTTT	CATSDLETKNTGELFF
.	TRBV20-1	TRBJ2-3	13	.	TGCAGTGCGCGGACGGACTACACAGATACGCAGTATTTT	CSARTDYTDTQYF
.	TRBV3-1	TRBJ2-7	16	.	TGTGCCAGCAGCCACCTTTATCAGGGGTCGGAGGGCGAGCAGTACTTC	CASSHLYQGSEGEQYF
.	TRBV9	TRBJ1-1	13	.	TGTGCCAGCAGCCGAGGGGTTGGGACTGAAGCTTTCTTT	CASSRGVGTEAFF
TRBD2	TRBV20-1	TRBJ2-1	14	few	TGCAGTGCTAGAGGACTAGCCGCTTACAATGAGCAGTTCTTC	CSARGLAAYNEQFF
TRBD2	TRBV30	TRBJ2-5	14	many	TGTGCCTGGAGTCGCGGGAGTCGGGTGGAGACCCAGTACTTC	CAWSRGSRVETQYF
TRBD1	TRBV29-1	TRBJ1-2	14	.	TGCAGCGCCTCCGGGACAGGGGGAACTAGCGGCTACACCTTC	CSASGTGGTSGYTF
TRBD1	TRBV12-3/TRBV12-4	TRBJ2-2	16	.	TGTGCCAGCAGCTCCGGACAGGGGGGTCCCACCGGGGAGCTGTTTTTT	CASSSGQGGPTGELFF
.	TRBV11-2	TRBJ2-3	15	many	TGTGCCAGCAGCTTATTTACCGTTTCCCCAGATACGCAGTATTTT	CASSLFTVSPDTQYF
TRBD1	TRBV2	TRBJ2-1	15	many	TGTGCCAGCAGAGAAACGGGACAGGGCTACAATGAGCAGTTCTTC	CASRETGQGYNEQFF
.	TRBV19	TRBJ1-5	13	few	TGTGCCAGTCGTGGGGTGCCGAGTCAGCCCCAGCATTTT	CASRGVPSQPQHF
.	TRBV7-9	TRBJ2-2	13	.	TGTGCCAGCAGCTTGGGGCAGGTCAATCGGCTGTTTTTT	CASSLGQVNRLFF
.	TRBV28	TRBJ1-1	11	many	TGTGCCAGCGGATTGGGCGCTGAAGCTTTCTTT	CASGLGAEAFF
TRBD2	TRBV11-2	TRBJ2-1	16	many	TGTGCCAGCAGCCGAGGGACTAGCGGGAGTGGAGGTGAGCAGTTCTTC	CASSRGTSGSGGEQFF
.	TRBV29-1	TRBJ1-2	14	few	TGCAGCGTTGAAGGGGCCGGGGGAAACTATGGCTACACCTTC	CSVEGAGGNYGYTF